Below, one T cell receptor beta chain is given with its context. The antigen is not known. Diagnosis used clinical symptoms, serum thyroxine, TRAb, thyroid ultrasound and orbital computed tomography. As the template, RNA transcripts were used to amplify TCR beta CDR3 regions. The workflow started with a first-round RT-PCR run with HTBI primers and then moved on to a second-round multiplex PCR. TCRdb ran MiXCR on the multiplex PCR reads and lists one entry per CDR3 protein. In the table there are approximately 210,000 distinct CDR3 sequences, approximately 29% of which are singletons. This sample is part of a study of Graves' ophthalmopathy and Graves' hyperthyroidism. Findings and limits, study-wide: The model reached 70.59% sensitivity and roughly 76% specificity for predicting ophthalmopathy progression.

What was sequenced was peripheral blood. This TCR came from a man aged 45-65 years with Graves' ophthalmopathy.

CDR3 loop: CASSRMTVSYEQYF. The CDR3 DNA is TGTGCCAGCAGTCGGATGACAGTCTCCTACGAGCAGTACTTC. The chain is built from TRBV6-2 or TRBV6-3 and TRBJ2-7, with D maybe TRBD1 (5 bases). V was cut by 5 bases and J by 0 bases, with 11 bases left in between. This CDR3 comprises 14 residues. Germline-derived CDR1 and CDR2 are MNHEY and SVGEGT.